This T cell receptor beta chain was captured in a study of T-cell reconstitution after alpha-beta-depleted transplantation in children. The germline CDR1 and CDR2 sequences are SGHKS and YYEKEE (reference sequence). The CDR3 loop spans 14 amino acids. The V end lost 0 bases, the J end lost 2 bases, and 7 bases lay between the germline ends. Unique molecular identifiers were incorporated into the prepared TCRbeta library. TCRdb re-analysed the PCR reads in MiXCR, keeping a single row per CDR3 protein. This table has around 480,000 distinct CDR3 sequences, 30% to 35% appearing once. The clonotype comes from a human donor who donated a stem cell graft to a child with aplastic anemia. The chain has TRBV5-5 and TRBJ2-3, with D uncertain. The sequencing used PBMCs from the stem cell graft donor, collected from the stem cell graft. In DNA, the CDR3 is TGTGCCAGCAGCTTGGGGCACACCACAGATACGCAGTATTTT. The encoded protein is CASSLGHTTDTQYF.